This T cell receptor beta chain was captured in a study of post-analysis software for immune sequencing data. General study points: With TRBV5-6, TRBV5-1 and TRBV20-1 included, about 5 TRBV segments were more frequent in patients than in controls. Samples sharing a preparation batch grouped tightly together when assessed by F measure.

The sample holds a few counts of this clonotype. The antigen is unknown. The TCR beta cDNA libraries contained unique molecular identifiers. Each batch of roughly 1 to 10 million T cells produced hundreds of thousands of cDNA molecules. One entry per CDR3 protein results from TCRdb running MiXCR on the PCR reads. This sample has 650,000 to 850,000 distinct CDR3 sequences, with about 53% found just once. CDR1 and CDR2 (germline): SEHNR, FQNEAQ (reference sequence). This CDR3 is built from 13 residues. Trimming removed 7 bases from V and 2 bases from J, with 12 bases in between. The sample was blood. V and J are TRBV7-9 and TRBJ2-7; D is unclear. The clonotype was recovered from a girl aged 5-17 years with multiple sclerosis. CDR3 bases: TGTGCCAGCAATTTGGGCGAAACCTACGAGCAGTACTTC. Translating it yields CASNLGETYEQYF. Supplemented by reference TRBV7-9 and TRBJ2-7, the full variable domain reads DTGVSQNPRHKITKRGQNVTFRCDPISEHNRLYWYRQTLGQGPEFLTYFQNEAQLEKSRLLSDRFSAERPKGSFSTLEIQRTEQGDSAMYLCASNLGETYEQYFGPGTRLTVT.